These 21 T cell receptor beta chains originate from one sample sequenced in a study of cytomegalovirus exposure and HLA in healthy donors. Both 60 Vbeta primers and 13 Jbeta primers went into the PCR. Sequencing was performed with immunoSEQ multiplex PCR; in TCRdb, only in-frame clones are kept and a portion is missing. In the table there are 200,000 to 250,000 clones, around 77% of which are singletons. Sample: PBMCs. Receptors originate from a woman aged 30 to 39 in good health and CMV-seronegative.

The chain employs TRBV18 and TRBJ2-3; perhaps TRBD2 as D (5 bases). This CDR3 spans 16 amino acids. V lost 4 bases and J 1 base, leaving 15 bases between the germline ends. Germline V gives CDR1 KGHSH, CDR2 LQKENI. In nucleotides, the CDR3 is TGTGCCAGCTCACTACTAGACCAGGTCGGCACAGATACGCAGTATTTT. Its protein product is CASSLLDQVGTDTQYF.

The chain is built from TRBV9 and TRBJ2-5; 11 nucleotides match TRBD2. The CDR3 totals 14 residues. Germline-derived CDR1 and CDR2 are SGDLS and YYNGEE. J lost 2 bases, V lost 3 bases, and 0 bases had no gene match. The CDR3 region has the DNA TGTGCCAGCAGCGGGACTAGCGGGCAAGAGACCCAGTACTTC. Translating gives CASSGTSGQETQYF. The entire variable domain, with the rest obtained from reference TRBV9 and TRBJ2-5, is as follows: DSGVTQTPKHLITATGQRVTLRCSPRSGDLSVYWYQQSLDQGLQFLIQYYNGEERAKGNILERFSAQQFPDLHSELNLSSLELGDSALYFCASSGTSGQETQYFGPGTRLLVL.

J is TRBJ1-1 and V is TRBV30, with a tentative D call TRBD1 (6 bases). CDR1 and CDR2 from the germline V gene are GTSNPN and SVGIG (reference sequence). V lost 3 bases and J lost 4, with 12 bases in between. The CDR3 length is 13 residues. The CDR3 DNA reads as TGTGCCTGGAGATCCCAGGGGCTCACTGAAGCTTTCTTT. Its protein is CAWRSQGLTEAFF.

This clone was seen a few times. The chain uses TRBV5-4 and TRBJ1-3; D ambiguous. Trimming pared 6 bases from V and 0 bases from J, leaving 22 bases between. CDR1 and CDR2 (germline): SGHNT, YYREEE (reference sequence). This CDR3 comprises 18 residues. The CDR3 protein is CASNNLGGELGSGNTIYF. DNA for the CDR3: TGTGCCAGCAACAACTTGGGTGGGGAGCTTGGCTCTGGAAACACCATATATTTT.

The chain is built from TRBV6-6 and TRBJ1-1; 7 bases are a match to TRBD1. The germline V gene has CDR1 MNHNY and CDR2 SVGAGI (reference sequence). After removal of 2 bases from V and 0 bases from J, the junction contained 3 bases not matched to a gene. The CDR3 sequence is 15 residues long. The CDR3 DNA is TGTGCCAGCAGTTACGAGACAGGGATGAACACTGAAGCTTTCTTT. This gives the protein CASSYETGMNTEAFF.

This clone has just one count. The chain is built from TRBV2 and TRBJ1-5; D perhaps matches TRBD1 (5 bases). The germline CDR1 and CDR2 sequences are SNHLY and FYNNEI. Trimming shortened V by 4 bases and J by 1 base, and 8 bases separated the two germline ends. The CDR3 sequence is 14 residues long. The CDR3 reads CASSVGVSNQPQHF. CDR3 nucleotides: TGTGCCAGCAGTGTAGGGGTGAGCAATCAGCCCCAGCATTTT.

The rearrangement uses TRBV2 and TRBJ2-3; no definite D call. V was clipped by 7 bases and J by 2 bases, with 7 bases between them. Per germline, CDR1 SNHLY and CDR2 FYNNEI. CDR3 length: 12 residues. CDR3 DNA sequence: TGTGCCAGCACCCCTCCCACAGATACGCAGTATTTT. It codes for CASTPPTDTQYF.

The chain uses TRBV5-1 and TRBJ2-7; TRBD1 agrees at 11 bases. The CDR3 extends over 15 amino acids. Germline V CDR1 and CDR2: SGHRS, YFSETQ. Trimming cost V 4 bases and J 5 bases; bases outside gene matches: 8. The CDR3 sequence: CASSADRGRRNEQYF. CDR3 sequence (DNA): TGCGCCAGCAGCGCGGACAGGGGGCGCAGGAACGAGCAGTACTTC.

The gene calls are TRBV5-6 and TRBJ1-3; the D is unclear. CDR3 length equals 12 residues. Trimming stripped 1 base from V and 7 bases from J, with 6 bases between. Germline CDR1 and CDR2: SGHDT and YYEEEE. CDR3 bases: TGTGCCAGCAGCTTGCTAGGTAACACCATATATTTT. Translated: CASSLLGNTIYF. The whole variable domain, remainder taken from reference TRBV5-6 and TRBJ1-3, is DAGVTQSPTHLIKTRGQQVTLRCSPKSGHDTVSWYQQALGQGPQFIFQYYEEEERQRGNFPDRFSGHQFPNYSSELNVNALLLGDSALYLCASSLLGNTIYFGEGSWLTVV.

The chain couples TRBV5-4 to TRBJ2-1, with TRBD1 matching over 11 bases. The CDR3 runs 15 residues. Germline V gene data show CDR1 as SGHNT and CDR2 as YYREEE (reference sequence). Trimming cost V 4 bases and J 7 bases; bases outside gene matches: 7. The CDR3 nucleotides are TGTGCCAGCAGCCTAGGACAGGGGGCGTTTAATGAGCAGTTCTTC. It codes for CASSLGQGAFNEQFF.

The chain carries TRBV27 and TRBJ2-3; D might be TRBD1 (5 bases). Germline lookup yields CDR1 MNHEY and CDR2 SMNVEV (reference sequence). Trimming took 2 bases from V and 4 from J, leaving 16 bases between them. This CDR3 has 16 residues. The CDR3 DNA follows: TGTGCCAGCAGTTTAAGTGGGCAGGGTGATGCAGATACGCAGTATTTT. Its protein product is CASSLSGQGDADTQYF.

The V gene is TRBV27, the J gene TRBJ1-2, with a tentative D call TRBD1 (5 bases). This CDR3 region has 16 residues. V dropped 4 bases and J dropped 4 bases, with 19 bases sitting between them. Germline V gene lookup returns CDR1 MNHEY and CDR2 SMNVEV (reference sequence). The DNA for the CDR3 is TGTGCCAGCAGTTCAGTTGGTTTCAGGGTTGGCTATGGCTACACCTTC. This encodes CASSSVGFRVGYGYTF.

The chain couples TRBV2 to TRBJ1-2; D unresolved. CDR3 length: 15 residues. From germline, CDR1 is SNHLY and CDR2 FYNNEI. Trimming cost V 6 bases and J 4 bases, with 18 bases left between them. The CDR3 loop is CASSLPVYSSYGYTF. The CDR3 DNA reads as TGTGCCAGCAGCTTACCAGTGTACAGCAGCTATGGCTACACCTTC.

CDR3 nucleotides: TGCAGCGTTAAAGGGACAGGGGTCAATCAGCCCCAGCATTTT. This encodes CSVKGTGVNQPQHF. This chain uses TRBV29-1 with TRBJ1-5; 10 bases match TRBD1. This CDR3 is built from 14 residues. Germline V gene lookup returns CDR1 SQVTM and CDR2 ANQGSEA. The V and J ends lost 5 bases and 3 bases, in that order; junction bases with no gene match: 4.

The chain combines TRBV4-1 with TRBJ2-2, with 15 positions matching TRBD2. Per the germline V gene, CDR1 is MGHRA and CDR2 is YSYEKL. The CDR3 is 17 amino acids. Trimming removed 5 bases from V and 7 bases from J; junction bases left unmatched: 8. This CDR3 reads CASSYWTSGRAGGELFF. The DNA for the CDR3 is TGCGCCAGCAGCTATTGGACTAGCGGGAGGGCGGGCGGGGAGCTGTTTTTT.

V usage is TRBV19 and J usage is TRBJ2-3, with 10 bases fitting TRBD2. There are 13 residues in the CDR3. Looked up from germline, CDR1 is LNHDA and CDR2 is SQIVND (reference sequence). V was pared by 6 bases and J by 6 bases, with 3 bases of the junction left unmatched. As DNA, the CDR3 is TGTGCCAGTAGACTAGCGGGATCGGATACGCAGTATTTT. Translation gives CASRLAGSDTQYF. Looking up the rest from reference TRBV19 and TRBJ2-3 gives the full variable domain: DGGITQSPKYLFRKEGQNVTLSCEQNLNHDAMYWYRQDPGQGLRLIYYSQIVNDFQKGDIAEGYSVSREKKESFPLTVTSAQKNPTAFYLCASRLAGSDTQYFGPGTRLTVL.

The rearrangement joins TRBV5-1 to TRBJ2-5; 9 positions agree with TRBD1. Looked up from germline, CDR1 is SGHRS and CDR2 is YFSETQ. V was pared by 4 bases and J by 5 bases, with 9 bases of the junction left unmatched. This CDR3 has 15 residues. The CDR3 bases are TGCGCCAGCAGCCCCCGTACAGGGGGCTGGGAGACCCAGTACTTC. Its translation is CASSPRTGGWETQYF.

The chain employs TRBV6-1 and TRBJ2-3; no clear D. This CDR3 is built from 15 residues. The germline CDR1 and CDR2 sequences are MNHNS and SASEGT. V was clipped by 5 bases and J by 0 bases, with 12 bases between them. Written as DNA, the CDR3 is TGTGCCAGCAGTCCCAGCGCCCCTAGCACAGATACGCAGTATTTT. It specifies CASSPSAPSTDTQYF.

The rearrangement joins TRBV5-5 to TRBJ1-2; 10 bases are a match to TRBD1. V gave up 4 bases and J gave up 3 bases; unmatched junction bases: 9. CDR1 is SGHKS, CDR2 YYEKEE, per germline (reference sequence). The CDR3 has 16 residues. The CDR3 coding sequence is TGTGCCAGCAGCCTCGACAGGGGGCGGGGGGACTATGGCTACACCTTC. This sequence encodes CASSLDRGRGDYGYTF. Full variable domain (outside the CDR3, taken from reference TRBV5-5 and TRBJ1-2): DAGVTQSPTHLIKTRGQQVTLRCSPISGHKSVSWYQQVLGQGPQFIFQYYEKEERGRGNFPDRFSARQFPNYSSELNVNALLLGDSALYLCASSLDRGRGDYGYTFGSGTRLTVV.

The chain is built from TRBV19 and TRBJ1-2, with 10 positions matching TRBD1. Germline CDR1 and CDR2: LNHDA and SQIVND (reference sequence). V lost 6 bases and J lost 7; bases outside the gene matches: 8. CDR3 length equals 14 residues. Written as DNA, the CDR3 is TGTGCCAGTAGCTCAGACAGGGGGCTCGGTGGCTACACCTTC. It yields the protein CASSSDRGLGGYTF.

The rearrangement joins TRBV28 to TRBJ2-3; D gene ambiguous. In germline, CDR1 is MDHEN, CDR2 SYDVKM. Between the trimmed V and J ends, which lost 8 bases and 1 base, there was a span of 13 bases. CDR3 size: 14 residues. Written as DNA, the CDR3 is TGTGCCAGCGAAGCCTTCCAGGGCACAGATACGCAGTATTTT. The encoded protein is CASEAFQGTDTQYF.